These 9 T cell receptor beta chains originate from one sample sequenced in a study of blood T cells in healthy people across ages. The second PCR ran about 7 to 12 cycles with a sample-barcoded 5' primer and J-beta primers. TCRdb recomputed calls from the 5' RACE reads with MiXCR, one row per CDR3 protein. The table lists 720,000 or so distinct CDR3 sequences, 35% to 50% of them singletons, with approximately 29% in the top ten. Input material: blood. These receptors were obtained from a man of 80 years or more in good health.

This clonotype was recorded at least ten times. The chain uses TRBV4-2 and TRBJ2-7; D possibly corresponds to TRBD2 (6 bases). The V end was cut by 2 bases, the J end by 3 bases, with 14 bases between. Germline V CDR1 and CDR2: LGHNA, YNFKEQ. The CDR3 is 15 amino acids. The CDR3 coding sequence is TGTGCCAGCAGCCAAAGATTGGGGGGACTCTACGAGCAGTACTTC. Amino acid sequence: CASSQRLGGLYEQYF.

This clonotype came up a few times. This chain links TRBV12-3 or TRBV12-4 with TRBJ2-7; 9 positions agree with TRBD2. V trimming: 3 bases; J trimming: 8 bases; junction bases outside the gene matches: 8. The CDR3 extends over 14 amino acids. The CDR3, as DNA: TGTGCCAGCAGTTTTAAGGCGGGGGGGCAACAGCAGTACTTC. The encoded protein is CASSFKAGGQQQYF.

This clonotype was counted between two and nine times. The V call is TRBV21-1, the J call TRBJ2-1; TRBD1 is the table's D call, not checked against the DNA. TRBV21-1 is reported as a pseudogene. CDR3 length equals 18 residues. The CDR3 loop is CASSKLPTYRTNYNEQFF. CDR3 nucleotides: TGTGCCAGCAGCAAATTGCCGACTTATCGGACAAACTACAATGAGCAGTTCTTC.

V and J are TRBV4-1 and TRBJ2-7, with TRBD2 as a possible D gene (6 bases). The CDR3 spans 13 residues. V was shortened by 4 bases and J by 7 bases, with 14 bases between the two germline ends. CDR1 is MGHRA and CDR2 is YSYEKL in the germline V gene. CDR3 loop: CASSLSAGYEQYF. CDR3 bases: TGCGCCAGCAGCCTTTCCGCGGGATATGAGCAGTACTTC.

The chain is built from TRBV6-2 or TRBV6-3 and TRBJ2-3, with 10 bases that match TRBD1. The CDR3 is made up of 14 amino acids. Looked up from germline, CDR1 is MNHEY and CDR2 is SVGEGT. The V and J ends lost 8 bases and 3 bases, in that order; junction bases with no gene match: 5. The CDR3 sequence is CASRDRGRTDTQYF. For the CDR3, the DNA is TGTGCCAGCCGTGACAGGGGGCGAACAGATACGCAGTATTTT.

The DNA of the CDR3 is TGTGCCAGCAGACTCACCGGGACAGGGAAGTACGAGCAGTACTTC. Amino acid sequence: CASRLTGTGKYEQYF. This chain joins TRBV12-3 or TRBV12-4 and TRBJ2-7, with TRBD1 identical over 9 bases. V trimming: 6 bases; J trimming: 4 bases; junction bases outside the gene matches: 10. The CDR3 has 15 residues.

This sequence joins TRBV4-3 and TRBJ2-2; 9 bases match TRBD1. The junction had 0 bases not matched to a gene; V was cut back by 1 base and J by 3 bases. Germline V gives CDR1 LGHNA, CDR2 YSLEER. The CDR3 runs to 15 residues. The CDR3 coding sequence is TGCGCCAGCAGCCAAGGGGACAGGGACACCGGGGAGCTGTTTTTT. Amino acid sequence: CASSQGDRDTGELFF.

V is TRBV5-1 and J is TRBJ2-3, with D maybe TRBD1 (5 bases). Trimming removed 6 bases from V and 1 base from J, with 12 bases in between. The germline V gene encodes CDR1 SGHRS and CDR2 YFSETQ. The CDR3 contains 14 residues. DNA for the CDR3: TGCGCCAGCACCCAGGACACAGGCACAGATACGCAGTATTTT. Residues: CASTQDTGTDTQYF.

This sequence joins TRBV3-1 and TRBJ2-3; the D gene could be TRBD1 or TRBD2 (5 bases each). Trimming pared 4 bases from V and 2 bases from J, leaving 10 bases between. CDR3 length equals 14 residues. Germline CDR1 and CDR2: LGHDT and YNNKEL (reference sequence). Written as DNA, the CDR3 is TGTGCCAGCAGCCCGGGACCAAACACAGATACGCAGTATTTT. Translating gives CASSPGPNTDTQYF.